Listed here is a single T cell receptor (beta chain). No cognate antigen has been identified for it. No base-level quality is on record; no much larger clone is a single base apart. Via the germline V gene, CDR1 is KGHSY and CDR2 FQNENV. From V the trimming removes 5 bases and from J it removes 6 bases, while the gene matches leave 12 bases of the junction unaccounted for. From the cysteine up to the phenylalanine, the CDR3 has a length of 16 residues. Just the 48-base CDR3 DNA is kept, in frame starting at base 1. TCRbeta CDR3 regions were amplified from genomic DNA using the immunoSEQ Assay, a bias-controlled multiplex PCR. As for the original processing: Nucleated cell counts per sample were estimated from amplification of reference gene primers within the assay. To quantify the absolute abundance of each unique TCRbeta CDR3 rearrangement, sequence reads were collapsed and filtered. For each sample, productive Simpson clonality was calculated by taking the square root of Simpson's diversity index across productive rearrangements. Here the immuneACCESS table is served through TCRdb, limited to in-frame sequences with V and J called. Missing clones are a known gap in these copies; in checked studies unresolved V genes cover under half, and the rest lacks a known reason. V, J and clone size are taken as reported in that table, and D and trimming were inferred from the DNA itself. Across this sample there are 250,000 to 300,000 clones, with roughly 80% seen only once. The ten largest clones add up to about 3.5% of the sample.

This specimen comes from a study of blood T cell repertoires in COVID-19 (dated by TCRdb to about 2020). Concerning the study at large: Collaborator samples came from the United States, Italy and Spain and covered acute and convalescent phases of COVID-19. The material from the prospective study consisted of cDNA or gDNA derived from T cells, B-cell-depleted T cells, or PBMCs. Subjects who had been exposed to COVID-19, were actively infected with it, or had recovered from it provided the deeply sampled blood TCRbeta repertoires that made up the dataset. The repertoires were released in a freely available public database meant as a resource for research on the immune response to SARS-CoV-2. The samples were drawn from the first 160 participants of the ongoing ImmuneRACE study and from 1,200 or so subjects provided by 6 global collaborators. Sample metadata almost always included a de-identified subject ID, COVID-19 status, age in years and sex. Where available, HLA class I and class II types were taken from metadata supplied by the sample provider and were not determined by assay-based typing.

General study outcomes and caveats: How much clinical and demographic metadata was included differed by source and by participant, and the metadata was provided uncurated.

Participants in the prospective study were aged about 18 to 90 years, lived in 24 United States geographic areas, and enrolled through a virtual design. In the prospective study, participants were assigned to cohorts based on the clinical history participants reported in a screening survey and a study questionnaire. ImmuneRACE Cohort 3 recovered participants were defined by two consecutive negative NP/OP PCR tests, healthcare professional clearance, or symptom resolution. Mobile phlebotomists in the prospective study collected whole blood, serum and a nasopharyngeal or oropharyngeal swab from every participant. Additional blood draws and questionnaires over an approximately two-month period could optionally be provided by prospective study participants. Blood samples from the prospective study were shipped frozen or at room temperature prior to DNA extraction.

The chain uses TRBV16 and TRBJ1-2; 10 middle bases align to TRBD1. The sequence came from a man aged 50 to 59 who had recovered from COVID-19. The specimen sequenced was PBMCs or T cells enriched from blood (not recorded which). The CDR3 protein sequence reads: CASSSTQTGGQDGYTF. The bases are TGTGCCAGCAGCTCGACACAGACAGGGGGCCAGGATGGCTACACCTTC.